At least ten counts were recorded for the clone carrying this T cell receptor beta chain. Its antigen is not known. Germline V lookup: CDR1 SGHTA, CDR2 FQGNSA. This CDR3 has 15 residues. V lost 5 bases to trimming and J lost 1 base, with 14 bases between them. MiXCR was run by TCRdb on the reads, yielding one entry per CDR3 protein. This table holds 230,000 or so distinct CDR3 sequences, about a sixth found once. The data were taken from a study of T cell repertoires in cytomegalovirus infection. Study information: Both a matching HLA type and CMV infection were indicated by public TCR beta signatures. Study results and caveats: HLA-C-restricted CMV clonotypes gave the most frequent clonotype in two of eight donors.

The receptor was derived from a human donor in good health (CMV status not recorded). Some clones in this sample may be carry-over from other donors' samples. The specimen was CD8+ T cells from PBMCs. The chain joins TRBV7-2 to TRBJ1-1; D is possibly TRBD1 (6 bases). CDR3 sequence: CASSPDRLKNTEAFF. CDR3 coding DNA: TGTGCCAGCAGCCCAGACAGGCTTAAGAACACTGAAGCTTTCTTT.